The 29 T cell receptor beta chains presented below share a single source sample, sequenced in a study of cytomegalovirus exposure and HLA in healthy donors. PCR amplification relied on 60 Vbeta primers (plus 13 Jbeta primers). Data came from immunoSEQ multiplex PCR; TCRdb stores just in-frame clones and leaves some out. The table records 99,000 or so clones, roughly three quarters of them present only once. What was sequenced was PBMCs. The receptors were gathered from a middle-aged woman in good health and CMV-seronegative.

The genes are TRBV18 and TRBJ2-7, with D perhaps TRBD2 (5 bases). Germline V gene data show CDR1 as KGHSH and CDR2 as LQKENI. This CDR3 comprises 18 residues. Trimming took off 3 bases at V and 2 bases at J, with 23 bases between the two ends. The CDR3 region is CASSPRSATGNLPYEQYF. CDR3 DNA: TGTGCCAGCTCACCCCGGTCGGCGACGGGGAACCTACCCTACGAGCAGTACTTC.

This chain uses TRBV27 with TRBJ1-5; D is undetermined. The length of the CDR3 is 15 residues. Germline V gene data show CDR1 as MNHEY and CDR2 as SMNVEV (reference sequence). Trimming shortened V by 5 bases and J by 5 bases, and 16 bases separated the two germline ends. CDR3 region: CASSGSGSSYQPQHF. For the CDR3, the DNA is TGTGCCAGCAGTGGCTCCGGGTCCAGTTATCAGCCCCAGCATTTT.

The J gene is TRBJ2-5, the V gene TRBV11-1, with 8 bases lining up with TRBD1. Germline CDR1 is SGHAT and CDR2 is FQDESV (reference sequence). Germline trimming cut 5 bases from V and 1 base from J; bases unmatched to any gene: 6. CDR3 length equals 15 residues. CDR3 coding DNA: TGTGCCAGCAGCCTCGGACAGGGCTTCCAAGAGACCCAGTACTTC. Amino acids: CASSLGQGFQETQYF.

This chain connects TRBV28 to TRBJ1-2; D remains ambiguous. Germline assignment: CDR1 MDHEN and CDR2 SYDVKM. The CDR3 has 14 residues. Trimming shortened V by 7 bases and J by 1 base, and 13 bases separated the two germline ends. The CDR3 spells CASKSQAINYGYTF. The CDR3 DNA reads as TGTGCCAGCAAATCCCAGGCCATTAACTATGGCTACACCTTC.

The chain links TRBV4-3 to TRBJ2-7; 7 nucleotides align to TRBD1. Looked up from germline, CDR1 is LGHNA and CDR2 is YSLEER. This CDR3 has 15 amino acids. V was pared by 4 bases and J by 3 bases, with 9 bases of the junction left unmatched. The DNA of the CDR3 is TGCGCCAGCAGCCCTGGGAGAGGGGGCCGCTACGAGCAGTACTTC. It codes for CASSPGRGGRYEQYF.

V gene TRBV28 combines with J gene TRBJ1-4, with D maybe TRBD1 (6 bases). The germline V and J ends were trimmed by 3 bases and 8 bases, with 16 bases remaining between them. The CDR3 is made up of 15 amino acids. The germline gives CDR1 MDHEN, CDR2 SYDVKM. The CDR3: CASSFRPNTGEKLFF. CDR3 nucleotides: TGTGCCAGCAGTTTTAGACCTAACACAGGGGAAAAACTGTTTTTT.

This clone was recorded once. The gene calls are TRBV19 and TRBJ2-7, with TRBD1 matching over 11 bases. Germline CDR1 reads LNHDA; CDR2 reads SQIVND (reference sequence). The CDR3 is made up of 16 amino acids. V lost 7 bases to trimming and J lost 2 bases; unmatched junction nucleotides: 10. In DNA, the CDR3 is TGTGCCAGTACCTCCTCCGGACAGGGGGCGGCCTACGAGCAGTACTTC. This codes for CASTSSGQGAAYEQYF.

This clone was seen more than once but under ten times. The chain carries TRBV18 and TRBJ2-1, with D possibly matching TRBD2 (6 bases). From germline, CDR1 is KGHSH and CDR2 LQKENI. V lost 5 bases and J 5 bases, leaving 13 bases between the germline ends. The CDR3 is 14 residues long. CDR3 sequence reads: CASSSSSVHNEQFF. CDR3 bases: TGTGCCAGCTCATCGTCTAGCGTCCACAATGAGCAGTTCTTC.

This sequence joins TRBV10-1 and TRBJ2-2; 9 nucleotides agree with TRBD2. Per the germline V gene, CDR1 is WNHNN and CDR2 is SYGVQD (reference sequence). CDR3 length: 16 residues. V was pared by 6 bases and J by 7 bases, with 12 bases of the junction left unmatched. CDR3 sequence reads: CASRPISGRKNGELFF. The DNA of the CDR3 is TGCGCCAGCAGACCTATTAGCGGGAGAAAGAACGGGGAGCTGTTTTTT.

The chain recombines TRBV5-8 with TRBJ2-1; TRBD2 matches 15 bases. In germline, CDR1 is SGHTS, CDR2 YDEGEE. The CDR3 totals 17 residues. Germline trimming cut 4 bases from V and 8 bases from J; bases unmatched to any gene: 10. The CDR3 here is CASSHGTSGRYKDEQFF. The CDR3 coding sequence is TGTGCCAGCAGCCACGGGACTAGCGGGAGGTATAAAGATGAGCAGTTCTTC. The variable domain in full, completed from reference TRBV5-8 and TRBJ2-1, reads EAGVTQSPTHLIKTRGQQATLRCSPISGHTSVYWYQQALGLGLQFLLWYDEGEERNRGNFPPRFSGRQFPNYSSELNVNALELEDSALYLCASSHGTSGRYKDEQFFGPGTRLTVL.

The chain has TRBV27 and TRBJ2-1; 14 bases fit TRBD2. CDR3 length: 17 residues. The J segment lost 5 bases and the V segment lost 1 base, leaving 4 bases of the junction unmatched. CDR1 is MNHEY and CDR2 is SMNVEV in the germline V gene (reference sequence). The CDR3 DNA reads as TGTGCCAGCAGTTTATATCGGGGACTAGCGGGAGACAATGAGCAGTTCTTC. Translation: CASSLYRGLAGDNEQFF.

CDR3 coding DNA: TGTGCCAGTTCTCCGAGACAGGGCGGGGCAGATACGCAGTATTTT. It encodes CASSPRQGGADTQYF. V and J are TRBV27 and TRBJ2-3, with a weak D call TRBD1 (7 bases). Germline loops: CDR1 MNHEY, CDR2 SMNVEV (reference sequence). The V end lost 9 bases, the J end lost 4 bases, and 20 bases lay between the germline ends. The CDR3 has 15 residues.

V is TRBV28 and J is TRBJ2-3; D perhaps matches TRBD2 (6 bases). This CDR3 is built from 15 residues. Trimming shortened V by 1 base and J by 4 bases, and 12 bases separated the two germline ends. Germline V gene lookup returns CDR1 MDHEN and CDR2 SYDVKM. CDR3 residues: CASSLYTGVADTQYF. The DNA of the CDR3 is TGTGCCAGCAGTTTATACACGGGAGTAGCAGATACGCAGTATTTT.

The table lists this clone with a few counts. The chain couples TRBV28 to TRBJ2-2; D not certain. V was pared by 6 bases and J by 7 bases, with 9 bases between. This CDR3 spans 12 amino acids. Germline V gene data show CDR1 as MDHEN and CDR2 as SYDVKM. The CDR3 DNA reads as TGTGCCAGCAGCATAGCAGTCGGGGAGCTGTTTTTT. Translated: CASSIAVGELFF.

This clone was picked up a small number of times. The CDR3 loop reads CASSPGTSVTKTQYF. CDR3 nucleotide sequence: TGTGCCAGCAGTCCCGGGACTAGCGTTACAAAGACCCAGTACTTC. This chain links TRBV2 with TRBJ2-5, with TRBD2 matching over 10 bases. The CDR3 loop spans 15 amino acids. Losses at the gene ends were 5 bases for V and 6 bases for J; bases not matched to a gene: 9. Germline V gene sequence: CDR1 SNHLY, CDR2 FYNNEI.

This clone was observed a single time. A read error may account for a junction end that differs from germline. The rearrangement joins TRBV7-9 to TRBJ1-1; 9 nucleotides agree with TRBD1. The CDR3 extends over 18 amino acids. The germline V gene encodes CDR1 SEHNR and CDR2 FQNEAQ (reference sequence). The CDR3: CSSSSPVDRGDMNTEAFF. CDR3 bases: TGTTCCAGCAGCTCACCCGTGGACAGGGGCGACATGAACACTGAAGCTTTCTTT.

The chain couples TRBV18 to TRBJ2-7, with 7 bases that match TRBD2. Germline values: CDR1 KGHSH, CDR2 LQKENI. This CDR3 has 16 amino acids. V lost 2 bases and J lost 0; bases outside the gene matches: 7. CDR3 nucleotide sequence: TGTGCCAGCTCACCAAATCAGGGAGGGAGCTCCTACGAGCAGTACTTC. Its translation is CASSPNQGGSSYEQYF.

V usage is TRBV13 and J usage is TRBJ2-7, with 14 bases aligning to TRBD2. Unmatched junction bases numbered 2, after V lost 4 bases and J lost 3 bases. CDR1 PRHDT and CDR2 FYEKMQ come from the germline V gene (reference sequence). The CDR3 covers 15 residues. The CDR3 loop is CASSSGLAGGYEQYF. Written as DNA, the CDR3 is TGTGCCAGCAGCTCCGGACTAGCGGGGGGCTACGAGCAGTACTTC.

The chain couples TRBV14 to TRBJ2-3, with no clear D. CDR3 length: 12 residues. Trimming shortened V by 4 bases and J by 4 bases, and 6 bases separated the two germline ends. Per germline, CDR1 SGHDN and CDR2 FVKESK. DNA for the CDR3: TGTGCCAGCAGCCTTGAGGCAGATACGCAGTATTTT. Its translation is CASSLEADTQYF.

V and J are TRBV30 and TRBJ2-2; a weak D match, TRBD2 (6 bases). Trimming stripped 3 bases from V and 1 base from J, with 9 bases between. This CDR3 has 14 residues. Germline V lookup: CDR1 GTSNPN, CDR2 SVGIG (reference sequence). This CDR3 reads CAWSPGVNTGELFF. CDR3 nucleotide sequence: TGTGCCTGGAGCCCGGGGGTGAACACCGGGGAGCTGTTTTTT.

The chain recombines TRBV4-1 with TRBJ2-7; the match to TRBD1 covers 7 bases. J was trimmed by 4 bases and V by 1 base; bases with no gene match: 4. Germline CDR1 and CDR2: MGHRA and YSYEKL. This CDR3 spans 14 amino acids. CDR3 nucleotides: TGCGCCAGCAGCCAAGGCGTCAGGGGGTACGAGCAGTACTTC. Amino acids: CASSQGVRGYEQYF.

This chain connects TRBV19 to TRBJ2-7, with 8 bases lining up with TRBD1. J lost 1 base, V lost 3 bases, and 2 bases had no gene match. Germline CDR1 is LNHDA and CDR2 is SQIVND (reference sequence). The CDR3 has 14 residues. The CDR3: CASSIGTGSYEQYF. The CDR3 nucleotides are TGTGCCAGTAGTATCGGGACAGGTTCCTACGAGCAGTACTTC.

The rearrangement uses TRBV13 and TRBJ2-1, with TRBD2 as a possible D gene (6 bases). CDR1 is PRHDT, CDR2 FYEKMQ, per germline (reference sequence). The CDR3 runs to 15 residues. Between the trimmed V and J ends, which lost 5 bases and 5 bases, there was a span of 16 bases. DNA for the CDR3: TGTGCCAGCAGCCCCTCTCGAGCGGGCAACAATGAGCAGTTCTTC. Protein: CASSPSRAGNNEQFF. The entire variable domain, with the rest obtained from reference TRBV13 and TRBJ2-1, is as follows: AAGVIQSPRHLIKEKRETATLKCYPIPRHDTVYWYQQGPGQDPQFLISFYEKMQSDKGSIPDRFSAQQFSDYHSELNMSSLELGDSALYFCASSPSRAGNNEQFFGPGTRLTVL.

This chain uses TRBV27 with TRBJ1-2, with 10 bases identical to TRBD1. Germline lookup yields CDR1 MNHEY and CDR2 SMNVEV (reference sequence). The junction had 1 base not matched to a gene; V was cut back by 6 bases and J by 6 bases. CDR3 length: 12 residues. The CDR3: CASRTGGDGYTF. The CDR3 DNA reads TGTGCCAGCAGGACAGGGGGCGATGGCTACACCTTC.

This chain joins TRBV7-2 and TRBJ2-6; 8 bases line up with TRBD1. Germline V gene data show CDR1 as SGHTA and CDR2 as FQGNSA. Trimming removed 8 bases from V and 0 bases from J; junction bases left unmatched: 6. This CDR3 contains 16 residues. The CDR3 reads CASGTGILSGANVLTF. CDR3 nucleotides: TGTGCCAGCGGGACAGGTATTCTCTCTGGGGCCAACGTCCTGACTTTC.

The J gene is TRBJ2-1, the V gene TRBV29-1, with TRBD2 matching 10 bases. V was clipped by 0 bases and J by 9 bases; unmatched bases: 8. Germline V lookup: CDR1 SQVTM, CDR2 ANQGSEA. The CDR3 loop spans 15 amino acids. The chain's CDR3 is CSVEDALAGVVEQFF. DNA of the CDR3: TGCAGCGTTGAAGACGCTCTAGCGGGAGTCGTTGAGCAGTTCTTC.

J is TRBJ2-3 and V is TRBV28, with 8 positions matching TRBD2. CDR1 is MDHEN, CDR2 SYDVKM, per germline. The CDR3 consists of 16 residues. The V segment lost 5 bases and the J segment 0 bases; nucleotides outside the gene matches: 7. CDR3 amino acids: CASSQVGRASTDTQYF. Written as DNA, the CDR3 is TGTGCCAGCAGTCAAGTCGGGAGGGCTAGCACAGATACGCAGTATTTT.

This clone was seen only a few times. This chain joins TRBV11-2 and TRBJ2-1, with 13 bases fitting TRBD2. CDR1 and CDR2 (germline): SGHAT, FQNNGV. The junction had 10 bases not matched to a gene; V was cut back by 7 bases and J by 7 bases. The CDR3 loop spans 16 amino acids. Here the CDR3 reads CASTLGTSGMANEQFF. For the CDR3, the DNA is TGTGCCAGCACCCTAGGGACTAGCGGGATGGCGAATGAGCAGTTCTTC. The whole variable domain, filled in from reference TRBV11-2 and TRBJ2-1, reads EAGVAQSPRYKIIEKRQSVAFWCNPISGHATLYWYQQILGQGPKLLIQFQNNGVVDDSQLPKDRFSAERLKGVDSTLKIQPAKLEDSAVYLCASTLGTSGMANEQFFGPGTRLTVL.

In this sample, this clone turned up a few times. V usage is TRBV7-2 and J usage is TRBJ1-5; 7 bases align to TRBD1. This CDR3 contains 15 residues. V shed 0 bases, J shed 6 bases, and the junction held 5 bases outside the gene matches. Germline V CDR1 and CDR2: SGHTA, FQGNSA. The CDR3 sequence is CASSLASGGSQPQHF. CDR3 nucleotides: TGTGCCAGCAGCTTAGCGTCAGGGGGGAGTCAGCCCCAGCATTTT.